This T cell receptor (beta chain) was observed in a study of radiotherapy plus CTLA-4 blockade in lung cancer. Assay: immunoSEQ multiplex PCR; the TCRdb copy retains only in-frame clones and omits some. Found here are around 99,000 clones, about 90% of them singletons; the top ten hold 4.9%. Points from the study as a whole: Clones of tumor-derived TCRs expanded in blood after radiotherapy plus ipilimumab.

This CDR3 is built from 16 residues. The germline V gene encodes CDR1 LNHDA and CDR2 SQIVND (reference sequence). Trimming shortened V by 7 bases and J by 10 bases, and 26 bases separated the two germline ends. Notes on this clone: As yet, its antigen is unknown.

The chain has TRBV19 and TRBJ2-1; tentatively, D is TRBD1 or TRBD2 (5 bases each). The source material was peripheral blood, sampled from a patient treated with radiotherapy plus ipilimumab. This clonotype was sampled from a human donor with non-small cell lung cancer that progressed on radiotherapy plus ipilimumab. This chain's CDR3 is CASTPTGRAGTGEQFF. In DNA, the CDR3 is TGTGCCAGTACTCCCACGGGGCGGGCCGGGACGGGGGAGCAGTTCTTC.